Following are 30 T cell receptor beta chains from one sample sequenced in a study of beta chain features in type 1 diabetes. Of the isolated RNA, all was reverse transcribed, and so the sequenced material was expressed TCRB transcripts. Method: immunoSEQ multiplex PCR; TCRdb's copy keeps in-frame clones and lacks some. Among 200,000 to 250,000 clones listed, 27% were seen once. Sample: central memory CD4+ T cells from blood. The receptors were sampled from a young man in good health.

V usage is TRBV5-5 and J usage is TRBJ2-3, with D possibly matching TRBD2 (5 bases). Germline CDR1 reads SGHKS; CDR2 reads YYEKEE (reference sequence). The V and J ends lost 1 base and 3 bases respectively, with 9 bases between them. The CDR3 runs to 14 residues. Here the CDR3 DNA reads TGTGCCAGCAGCTTGTCCCTAGCTACAGATACGCAGTATTTT. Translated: CASSLSLATDTQYF.

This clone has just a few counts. Here the CDR3 reads CAISEEAAGFQYF. The DNA for the CDR3 is TGTGCCATCAGTGAGGAGGCTGCTGGATTTCAGTACTTC. V and J are TRBV10-3 and TRBJ2-4; D is unresolved. The CDR3 runs to 13 residues. Trimming left V 2 bases short and J 11 bases short, with 13 bases between. From germline, CDR1 is ENHRY and CDR2 SYGVKD.

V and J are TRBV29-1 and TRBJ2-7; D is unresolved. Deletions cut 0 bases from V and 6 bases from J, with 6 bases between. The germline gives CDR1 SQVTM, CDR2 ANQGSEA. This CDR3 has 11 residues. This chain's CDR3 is CSVEDPGEQYF. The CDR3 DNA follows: TGCAGCGTTGAAGATCCAGGCGAGCAGTACTTC.

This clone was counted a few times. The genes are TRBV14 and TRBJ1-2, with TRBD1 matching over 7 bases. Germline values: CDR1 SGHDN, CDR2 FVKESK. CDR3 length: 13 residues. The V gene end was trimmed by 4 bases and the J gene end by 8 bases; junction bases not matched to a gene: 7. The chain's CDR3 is CASSRNRGWGYTF. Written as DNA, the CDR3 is TGTGCCAGCAGCCGGAACAGGGGATGGGGCTACACCTTC.

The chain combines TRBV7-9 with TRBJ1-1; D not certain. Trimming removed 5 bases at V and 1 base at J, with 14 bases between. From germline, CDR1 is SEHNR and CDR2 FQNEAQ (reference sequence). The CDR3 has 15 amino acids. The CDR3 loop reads CASSPSGIQNTEAFF. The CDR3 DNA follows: TGTGCCAGCAGCCCGTCGGGCATCCAGAACACTGAAGCTTTCTTT.

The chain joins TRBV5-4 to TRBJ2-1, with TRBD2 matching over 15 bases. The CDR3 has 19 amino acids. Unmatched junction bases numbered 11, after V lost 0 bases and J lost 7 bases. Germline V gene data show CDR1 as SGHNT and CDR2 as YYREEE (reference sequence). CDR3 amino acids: CASSLARTSGGAGGNEQFF. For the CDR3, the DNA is TGTGCCAGCAGCTTGGCACGGACTAGCGGGGGGGCCGGCGGGAATGAGCAGTTCTTC.

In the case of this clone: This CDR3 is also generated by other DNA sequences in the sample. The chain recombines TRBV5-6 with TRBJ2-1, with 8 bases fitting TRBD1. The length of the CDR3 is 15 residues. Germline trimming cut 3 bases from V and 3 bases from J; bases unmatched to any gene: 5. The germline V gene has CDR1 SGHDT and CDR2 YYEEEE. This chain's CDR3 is CASSSGTGGYNEQFF. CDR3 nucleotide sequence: TGTGCCAGCAGCTCCGGGACAGGTGGCTACAATGAGCAGTTCTTC.

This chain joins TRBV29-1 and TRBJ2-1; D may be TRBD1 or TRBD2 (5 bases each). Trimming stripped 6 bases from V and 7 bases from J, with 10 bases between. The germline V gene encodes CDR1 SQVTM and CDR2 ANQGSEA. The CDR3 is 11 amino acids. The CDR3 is CSVRGANEQFF. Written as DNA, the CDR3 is TGCAGCGTACGAGGGGCTAATGAGCAGTTCTTC.

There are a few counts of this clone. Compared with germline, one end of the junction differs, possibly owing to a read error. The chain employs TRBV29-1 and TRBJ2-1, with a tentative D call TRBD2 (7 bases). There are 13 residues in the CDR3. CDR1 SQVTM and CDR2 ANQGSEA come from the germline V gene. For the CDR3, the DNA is TGCAGCGGTGAAGGGCGGGGGCAGGGTGAGCAGTTCTTC. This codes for CSGEGRGQGEQFF.

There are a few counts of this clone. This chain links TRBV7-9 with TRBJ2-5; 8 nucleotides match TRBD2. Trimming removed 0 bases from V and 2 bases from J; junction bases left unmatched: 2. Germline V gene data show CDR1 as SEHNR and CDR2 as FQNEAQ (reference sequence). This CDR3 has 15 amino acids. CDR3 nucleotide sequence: TGTGCCAGCAGCTTAGCAGGGACTAGTCAAGAGACCCAGTACTTC. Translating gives CASSLAGTSQETQYF.

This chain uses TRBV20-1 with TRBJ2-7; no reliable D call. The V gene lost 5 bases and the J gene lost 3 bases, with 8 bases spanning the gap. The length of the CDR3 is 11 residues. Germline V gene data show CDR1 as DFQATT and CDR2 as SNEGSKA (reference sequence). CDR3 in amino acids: CSASPGYEQYF. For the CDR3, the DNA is TGCAGTGCTTCGCCGGGCTACGAGCAGTACTTC.

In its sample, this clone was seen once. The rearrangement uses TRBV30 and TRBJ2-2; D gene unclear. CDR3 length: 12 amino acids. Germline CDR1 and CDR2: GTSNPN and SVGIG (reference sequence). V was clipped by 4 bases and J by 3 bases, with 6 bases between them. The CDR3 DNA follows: TGTGCCTGGAATCCAGACACCGGGGAGCTGTTTTTT. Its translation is CAWNPDTGELFF.

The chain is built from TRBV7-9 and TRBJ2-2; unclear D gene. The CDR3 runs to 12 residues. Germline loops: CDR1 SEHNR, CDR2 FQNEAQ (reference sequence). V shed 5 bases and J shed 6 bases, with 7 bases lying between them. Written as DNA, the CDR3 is TGTGCCAGCAGCATCGACGCCGGGGAGCTGTTTTTT. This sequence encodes CASSIDAGELFF.

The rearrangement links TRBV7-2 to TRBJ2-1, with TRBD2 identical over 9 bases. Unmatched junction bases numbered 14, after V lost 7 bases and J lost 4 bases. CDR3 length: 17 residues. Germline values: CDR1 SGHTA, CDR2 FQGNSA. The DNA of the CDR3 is TGTGCCAGCACCCTTAGCGGGGGCGGGAGGTTGTACAATGAGCAGTTCTTC. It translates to CASTLSGGGRLYNEQFF.

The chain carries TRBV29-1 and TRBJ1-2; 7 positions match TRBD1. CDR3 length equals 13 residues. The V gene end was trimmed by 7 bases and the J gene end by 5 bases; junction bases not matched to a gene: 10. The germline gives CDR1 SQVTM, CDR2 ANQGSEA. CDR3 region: CSDQTGTEYGYTF. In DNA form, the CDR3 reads TGCAGCGACCAGACCGGGACAGAATATGGCTACACCTTC.

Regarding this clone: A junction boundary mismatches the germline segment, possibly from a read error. CDR3 protein: CASSYSSSGVLLF. CDR3 coding DNA: TGTGCCAGCAGTTACTCGTCGTCGGGAGTACTGCTTTTT. The chain recombines TRBV6-5 with TRBJ1-4, with no clear D. Looked up from germline, CDR1 is MNHEY and CDR2 is SVGAGI. The CDR3 length is 13 residues.

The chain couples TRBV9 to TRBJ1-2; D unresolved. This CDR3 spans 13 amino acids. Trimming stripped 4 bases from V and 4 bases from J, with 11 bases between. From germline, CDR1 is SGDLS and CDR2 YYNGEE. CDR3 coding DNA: TGTGCCAGCAGCCTGACCTCAGGCTATGGCTACACCTTC. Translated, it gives CASSLTSGYGYTF.

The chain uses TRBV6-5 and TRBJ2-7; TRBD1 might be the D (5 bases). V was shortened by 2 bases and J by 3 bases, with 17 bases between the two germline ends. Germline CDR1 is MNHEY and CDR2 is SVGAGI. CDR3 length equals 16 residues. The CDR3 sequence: CASSYDQGSRSYEQYF. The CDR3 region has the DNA TGTGCCAGCAGTTACGATCAGGGCTCCCGGAGCTACGAGCAGTACTTC.

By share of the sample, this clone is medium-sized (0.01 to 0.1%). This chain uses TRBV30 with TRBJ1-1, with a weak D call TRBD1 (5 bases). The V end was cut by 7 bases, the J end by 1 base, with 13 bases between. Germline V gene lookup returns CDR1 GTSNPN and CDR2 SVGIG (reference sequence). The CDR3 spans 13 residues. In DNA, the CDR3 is TGTGCCTCCTTAAGCAGGGAGAACACTGAAGCTTTCTTT. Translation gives CASLSRENTEAFF.

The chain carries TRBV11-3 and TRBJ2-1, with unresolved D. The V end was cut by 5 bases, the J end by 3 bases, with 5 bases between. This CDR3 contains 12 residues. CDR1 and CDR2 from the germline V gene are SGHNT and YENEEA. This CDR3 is CASSSNYNEQFF. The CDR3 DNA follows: TGTGCCAGCAGCAGCAACTACAATGAGCAGTTCTTC.

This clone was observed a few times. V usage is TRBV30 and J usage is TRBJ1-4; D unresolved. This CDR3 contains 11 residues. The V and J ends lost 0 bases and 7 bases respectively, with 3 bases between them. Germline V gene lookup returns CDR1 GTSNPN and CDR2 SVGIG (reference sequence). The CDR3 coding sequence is TGTGCCTGGAGTGTGAGTGAAAAACTGTTTTTT. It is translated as CAWSVSEKLFF.

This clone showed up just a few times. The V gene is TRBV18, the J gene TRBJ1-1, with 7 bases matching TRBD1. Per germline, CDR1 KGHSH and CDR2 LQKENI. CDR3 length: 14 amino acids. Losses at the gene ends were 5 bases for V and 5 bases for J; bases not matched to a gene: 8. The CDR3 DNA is TGTGCCAGCTCAGGATTACAGGGGTTGACTGAAGCTTTCTTT. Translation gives CASSGLQGLTEAFF.

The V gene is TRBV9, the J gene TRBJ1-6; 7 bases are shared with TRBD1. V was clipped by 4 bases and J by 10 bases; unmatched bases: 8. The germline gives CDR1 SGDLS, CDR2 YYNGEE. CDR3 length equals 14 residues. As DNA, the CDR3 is TGTGCCAGCAGCCCTACAGGGGATAGATCACCCCTCCACTTT. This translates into CASSPTGDRSPLHF.

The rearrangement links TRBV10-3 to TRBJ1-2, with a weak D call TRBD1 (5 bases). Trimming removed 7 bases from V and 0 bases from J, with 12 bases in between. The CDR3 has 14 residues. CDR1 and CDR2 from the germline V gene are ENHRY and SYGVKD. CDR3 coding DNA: TGTGCCATCACCTCGGACACAGCTAACTATGGCTACACCTTC. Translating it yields CAITSDTANYGYTF.

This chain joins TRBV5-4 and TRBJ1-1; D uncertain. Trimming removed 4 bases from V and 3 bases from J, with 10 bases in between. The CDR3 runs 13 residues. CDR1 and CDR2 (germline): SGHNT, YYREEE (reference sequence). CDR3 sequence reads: CASSPQRDTEAFF. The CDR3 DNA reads TGTGCCAGCAGCCCTCAGAGGGACACTGAAGCTTTCTTT.

The CDR3 is CASSQSLSTEAFF. The CDR3 DNA reads TGCGCCAGCAGCCAATCCCTTAGCACTGAAGCTTTCTTT. This chain links TRBV4-3 with TRBJ1-1; D unresolved. Trimming shortened V by 2 bases and J by 4 bases, and 8 bases separated the two germline ends. Germline values: CDR1 LGHNA, CDR2 YSLEER. CDR3 length: 13 amino acids.

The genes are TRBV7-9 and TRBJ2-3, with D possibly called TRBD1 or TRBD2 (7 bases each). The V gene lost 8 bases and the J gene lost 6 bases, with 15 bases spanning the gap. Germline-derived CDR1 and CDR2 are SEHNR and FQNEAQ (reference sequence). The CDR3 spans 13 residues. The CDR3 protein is CASLGGGPDTQYF. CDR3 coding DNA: TGTGCCAGCCTGGGAGGGGGCCCCGATACGCAGTATTTT.

CDR3 nucleotide sequence: TGTGCCAGCAAGCTCGCGATGGACACAGATACGCAGTATTTT. It specifies CASKLAMDTDTQYF. The chain is built from TRBV7-2 and TRBJ2-3; D gene ambiguous. Germline CDR1 SGHTA, CDR2 FQGNSA. V was pared by 7 bases and J by 2 bases, with 13 bases between. CDR3 length: 14 amino acids.

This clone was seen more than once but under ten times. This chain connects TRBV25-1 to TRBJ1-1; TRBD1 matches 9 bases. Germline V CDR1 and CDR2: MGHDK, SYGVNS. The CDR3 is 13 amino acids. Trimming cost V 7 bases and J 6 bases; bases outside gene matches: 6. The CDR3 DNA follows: TGTGCCAGCAAGGACAGGGGACTTGCTGAAGCTTTCTTT. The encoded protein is CASKDRGLAEAFF.

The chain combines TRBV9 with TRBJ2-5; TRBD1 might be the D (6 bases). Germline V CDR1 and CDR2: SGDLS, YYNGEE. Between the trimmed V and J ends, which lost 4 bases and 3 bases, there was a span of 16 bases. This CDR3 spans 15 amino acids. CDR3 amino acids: CASSPTGRIEETQYF. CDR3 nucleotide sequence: TGTGCCAGCAGCCCAACAGGGCGAATCGAAGAGACCCAGTACTTC.